One and the same sample provided the 24 T cell receptor beta chains below, sequenced in a study of blood T cell repertoires in COVID-19 (dated by TCRdb to 2019 to 2021). Library preparation was by the immunoSEQ multiplex PCR assay. Held by TCRdb, this immuneACCESS table contains in-frame sequences only and omits some clones. Under half of the omission traces to an unresolved V gene where checked; the cause of the rest is unknown. Here the sample has around 170,000 clones; 80% to 90% occur a single time. The ten largest clones take up over 7% of the sample. The source material was peripheral blood. All receptors derive from a man aged 45-65 years with active or convalescent COVID-19.

The chain links TRBV5-1 to TRBJ2-1; D possibly corresponds to TRBD2 (6 bases). The germline V gene encodes CDR1 SGHRS and CDR2 YFSETQ. This CDR3 comprises 16 residues. The germline V and J ends were trimmed by 4 bases and 0 bases, with 14 bases remaining between them. The CDR3: CASSGWRGSSYNEQFF. In nucleotides, the CDR3 is TGCGCCAGCAGCGGTTGGCGGGGCAGCTCCTACAATGAGCAGTTCTTC.

This clone was detected ten times or more. V gene TRBV15 combines with J gene TRBJ2-6, with D uncertain. With 8 bases removed from V and 3 bases from J, the gap between germline ends came to 17 bases. Germline assignment: CDR1 LNHNV and CDR2 YYDKDF (reference sequence). The CDR3 runs to 16 residues. This chain's CDR3 is CATHPRGFIGANVLTF. CDR3 sequence (DNA): TGTGCCACCCACCCCAGAGGATTTATTGGGGCCAACGTCCTGACTTTC.

This clone was seen just once. The gene calls are TRBV9 and TRBJ2-2; unclear D gene. Germline V gene sequence: CDR1 SGDLS, CDR2 YYNGEE. The CDR3 extends over 14 amino acids. V lost 2 bases and J lost 7, with 12 bases in between. Here the CDR3 reads CASSVSRLSGELFF. The CDR3, as DNA: TGTGCCAGCAGCGTTTCTAGGTTAAGCGGGGAGCTGTTTTTT.

The chain links TRBV15 to TRBJ1-1; D unresolved. The CDR3 consists of 18 residues. V lost 2 bases, J lost 2 bases, and 21 bases lay in between. Germline CDR1 is LNHNV and CDR2 is YYDKDF (reference sequence). CDR3 DNA sequence: TGTGCCACCAGCAGACGTCTTGTTACGAGCGGGGTAAACACTGAAGCTTTCTTT. Translation: CATSRRLVTSGVNTEAFF.

Here the CDR3 DNA reads TGCGCCAGCAGCCAAGATAAGGGGCAGGAACCCCAAGAGACCCAGTACTTC. Translation: CASSQDKGQEPQETQYF. The chain employs TRBV4-1 and TRBJ2-5; a possible D gene is TRBD1 (5 bases). The CDR3 spans 17 residues. Per the germline V gene, CDR1 is MGHRA and CDR2 is YSYEKL. V gave up 0 bases and J gave up 1 base, with 15 bases separating them.

The V and J genes are TRBV7-2 and TRBJ1-4; unclear D gene. The germline V and J ends were trimmed by 5 bases and 5 bases, with 6 bases remaining between them. The CDR3 consists of 12 residues. Germline values: CDR1 SGHTA, CDR2 FQGNSA. The CDR3 region is CASSPYNEKLFF. The CDR3 coding sequence is TGTGCCAGCAGCCCCTACAATGAAAAACTGTTTTTT.

The CDR3 here is CASSLGPEASSNQPQHF. CDR3 sequence (DNA): TGTGCCAGCAGCCTGGGGCCGGAGGCAAGTAGCAATCAGCCCCAGCATTTT. V usage is TRBV5-5 and J usage is TRBJ1-5, with D perhaps TRBD1 (5 bases). The CDR3 covers 17 residues. Per germline, CDR1 SGHKS and CDR2 YYEKEE (reference sequence). Trimming cost V 4 bases and J 0 bases, with 17 bases left between them.

The chain has TRBV3-1 (or the pseudogene TRBV3-2) and TRBJ1-4; D gene ambiguous. Deletions cut 3 bases from V and 13 bases from J, with 24 bases between. Germline V gene sequence: CDR1 LGHDT, CDR2 YNNKEL (reference sequence). The length of the CDR3 is 16 residues. The CDR3 DNA follows: TGTGCCAGCAGCCAGAACCCCTCCAAGGGAGGGAGGAGACTGTTTTTT. It yields the protein CASSQNPSKGGRRLFF.

V and J are TRBV12-3 or TRBV12-4 and TRBJ1-1, with a possible D match to TRBD1 (5 bases). This CDR3 is 12 amino acids long. V lost 1 base, J lost 7 bases, and 7 bases lay in between. CDR3 in DNA: TGTGCCAGCAGTTTAGTGGGACTTGAAGCTTTCTTT. Translated, it gives CASSLVGLEAFF.

The chain links TRBV4-2 to TRBJ1-1; D possibly corresponds to TRBD1 (5 bases). Germline loops: CDR1 LGHNA, CDR2 YNFKEQ. The CDR3 has 17 residues. V was pared by 2 bases and J by 7 bases, with 23 bases between. As DNA, the CDR3 is TGTGCCAGCAGCCAACAGGGCTCTTGGCAGGGAGGGGTTGAAGCTTTCTTT. Its protein product is CASSQQGSWQGGVEAFF.

J is TRBJ2-2 and V is TRBV10-1; unclear D gene. V was clipped by 0 bases and J by 8 bases, with 7 bases between them. Germline CDR1 reads WNHNN; CDR2 reads SYGVQD (reference sequence). The CDR3 has 13 residues. Here the CDR3 DNA reads TGCGCCAGCAGTGAGTCCCCCGGGGGGGAGCTGTTTTTT. This codes for CASSESPGGELFF.

The chain has TRBV6-6 and TRBJ1-4, with D perhaps TRBD1 (6 bases). The length of the CDR3 is 13 residues. Germline V gene sequence: CDR1 MNHNY, CDR2 SVGAGI (reference sequence). Trimming pared 7 bases from V and 7 bases from J, leaving 13 bases between. In DNA, the CDR3 is TGTGCCAGCAACCGGGACACGGTTGAAAAACTGTTTTTT. The encoded protein is CASNRDTVEKLFF.

This chain links TRBV5-4 with TRBJ2-1, with D perhaps TRBD2 (6 bases). CDR3 length: 15 residues. Germline loops: CDR1 SGHNT, CDR2 YYREEE (reference sequence). Trimming cost V 4 bases and J 5 bases, with 16 bases left between them. The CDR3 protein is CASSHSGLLDNEQFF. The CDR3, as DNA: TGTGCCAGCAGCCACTCGGGACTTCTGGACAATGAGCAGTTCTTC.

The chain combines TRBV7-9 with TRBJ1-2, with D possibly being TRBD1 (5 bases). Germline V gene data show CDR1 as SEHNR and CDR2 as FQNEAQ (reference sequence). The CDR3 is 14 residues long. V dropped 6 bases and J dropped 6 bases, with 17 bases sitting between them. The CDR3 DNA reads TGTGCCAGCAGAAGGATGGGGGGAGTAGATGGCTACACCTTC. This sequence encodes CASRRMGGVDGYTF.

This chain links TRBV11-2 with TRBJ2-1; D might be TRBD2 (6 bases). CDR1 SGHAT and CDR2 FQNNGV come from the germline V gene. This CDR3 spans 19 amino acids. The V gene lost 2 bases and the J gene lost 6 bases, with 26 bases spanning the gap. CDR3 coding DNA: TGTGCCAGCAGCTTACTCGATTGGGCAGTTTGGGGGGAAGGCAATGAGCAGTTCTTC. This translates into CASSLLDWAVWGEGNEQFF.

V gene TRBV5-1 combines with J gene TRBJ1-1, with unresolved D. The germline V and J ends were trimmed by 4 bases and 1 base, with 20 bases remaining between them. The CDR3 is 17 amino acids. Germline V gene sequence: CDR1 SGHRS, CDR2 YFSETQ. In nucleotides, the CDR3 is TGCGCCAGCAGCAAAAATTCGCCTGGGCCCTGGAACACTGAAGCTTTCTTT. Residues: CASSKNSPGPWNTEAFF.

The chain is built from TRBV21-1 and TRBJ2-3; the D call TRBD2 from the table was never checked on the DNA. TRBV21-1 is flagged as a pseudogene. CDR3 size: 17 residues. The DNA of the CDR3 is TGTGCCAGCAGCAAACCCTTCAGCGGGAGGGCCACAGATACGCAGTATTTT. It specifies CASSKPFSGRATDTQYF.

The CDR3 DNA reads TGTGCCAGCAGGCCTCTTCTCAGGGGGCGGAACACCGGGGAGCTGTTTTTT. This translates into CASRPLLRGRNTGELFF. The chain carries TRBV7-9 and TRBJ2-2, with 8 nucleotides matching TRBD1. Germline V lookup: CDR1 SEHNR, CDR2 FQNEAQ (reference sequence). Trimming removed 6 bases from V and 1 base from J; junction bases left unmatched: 10. The CDR3 covers 17 residues.

This chain uses TRBV18 with TRBJ2-2, with a tentative D call TRBD1 (6 bases). There are 14 residues in the CDR3. Germline CDR1 and CDR2: KGHSH and LQKENI. The V end lost 4 bases, the J end lost 1 base, and 7 bases lay between the germline ends. The CDR3 region has the DNA TGTGCCAGCTCACGGGGACAGAACACCGGGGAGCTGTTTTTT. Its protein is CASSRGQNTGELFF.

This clone was counted between two and nine times. J is TRBJ2-2 and V is TRBV7-3; no definite D call. This CDR3 has 16 amino acids. The germline gives CDR1 SGHTA, CDR2 FQGTGA. Trimming took 5 bases from V and 4 from J, leaving 17 bases between them. The CDR3 nucleotides are TGTGCCAGCAGCCAATACGGCCCCTTAGCCACCGGGGAGCTGTTTTTT. Translation gives CASSQYGPLATGELFF.

The genes are TRBV5-1 and TRBJ2-2; 8 nucleotides align to TRBD1. CDR3 length equals 15 residues. Germline CDR1 reads SGHRS; CDR2 reads YFSETQ. The trim removed 2 bases at V and 7 bases at J, leaving 7 bases unmatched. CDR3 nucleotides: TGCGCCAGCAGCTTCGGGCAGGGGGCAATCGGGGAGCTGTTTTTT. Translated, it gives CASSFGQGAIGELFF.

CDR3 protein: CASSLRASHEQFF. CDR3 DNA sequence: TGTGCCAGCAGCCTCCGGGCTAGCCATGAGCAGTTCTTC. V and J are TRBV21-1 and TRBJ2-1; the table calls TRBD2, which could not be checked here. TRBV21-1 is classified as a pseudogene. The CDR3 loop spans 13 amino acids.

The chain links TRBV6-5 to TRBJ1-1; D remains unclear. CDR3 length: 14 amino acids. Trimming cost V 7 bases and J 1 base, with 13 bases left between them. The V gene's germline CDR1 is MNHEY and CDR2 SVGAGI. The CDR3 DNA reads TGTGCCAGCACCCAATCCCCCAAGAACACTGAAGCTTTCTTT. This encodes CASTQSPKNTEAFF.

The J gene is TRBJ1-2, the V gene TRBV4-1; 9 nucleotides match TRBD1. This CDR3 spans 15 amino acids. J gave up 0 bases and V 4 bases, and 3 bases lay outside the gene matches. The V gene's germline CDR1 is MGHRA and CDR2 YSYEKL. CDR3 in DNA: TGCGCCAGCAGCCCTCGGGACAGGGCTAACTATGGCTACACCTTC. This translates into CASSPRDRANYGYTF.